This T cell receptor (beta chain) came from a study of vaccination and CD4 T cells after COVID-19. As concerns this clonotype: What it binds is unknown.

As to treatment: approximately nine-day PBMC culture with coronavirus spike peptide pools or control peptides (ViraFEST assay). At the Johns Hopkins FTIC core, DNA taken from cultured CD4+ T cells was sequenced by way of the Oncomine TCR Beta short-read assay. TCRdb fed the PCR reads into MiXCR, producing one record per CDR3 protein. The data show about 12,000 distinct CDR3 sequences, 55% to 65% seen once. Deletions cut 6 bases from V and 4 bases from J, with 8 bases between. The CDR3 has 12 residues. CDR1 MNHNS and CDR2 SASEGT come from the germline V gene. The input for sequencing was CD4+ T cells from blood, cultured in vitro, taken before SARS-CoV-2 vaccination. The receptor was derived from a human donor who had recovered from COVID-19. The chain combines TRBV6-1 with TRBJ2-3; D is undetermined. The CDR3 loop reads CASRDTPDTQYF. CDR3 DNA: TGTGCCAGCAGAGATACCCCAGATACGCAGTATTTT.